This TCR beta chain was profiled in a study of blood T cell repertoires in COVID-19. The wider study: Acute and convalescent COVID-19 specimens originated in the United States, Italy and Spain. PBMCs, B-cell-depleted T cells, or T cells provided the cDNA or gDNA that made up the material.

Generated by immunoSEQ multiplex PCR, the TCRdb table keeps only in-frame clones and is missing some. The sample holds fewer than 250,000 clones, 84% seen once. On this clone: This specimen includes other DNA sequences encoding the same CDR3.

The receptor was isolated from an elderly woman with COVID-19, enrolled during active disease. The sample comprised peripheral blood.

The CDR3 nucleotides are TGCGCCAGCAGCTTGGGTTCCGGGGGCTATGGCTACACCTTC. Translated, it gives CASSLGSGGYGYTF. The chain employs TRBV5-1 and TRBJ1-2, with D perhaps TRBD1 (5 bases). Germline CDR1 reads SGHRS; CDR2 reads YFSETQ. V was pared by 0 bases and J by 4 bases, with 10 bases between. CDR3 size: 14 residues.